A selection of T cell receptor beta chains follows, all from one sample in a study of cytomegalovirus exposure and HLA in healthy donors. Clones were read by immunoSEQ multiplex PCR, and TCRdb kept only the in-frame ones, dropping some. This sample has roughly 97,000 clones; approximately 9% occur once, and the top ten carry 5.1%. The sequenced sample consisted of PBMCs. Source of these receptors: a man aged 50 or older in good health and CMV-seropositive. The CDR3 runs from the conserved cysteine through the conserved F or W. D genes are given only for firm matches. For some rows the clone size is stated as once, few or many, or as a class when expanded; others skip it.

v_call: TRBV5-1; d_call: -; j_call: TRBJ1-1; clone_size: -; cdr3_aa: CASSLTGTAGTEAFF; cdr3_nt: TGCGCCAGCAGCCTTACAGGGACCGCGGGCACTGAAGCTTTCTTT
v_call: TRBV6-4; d_call: TRBD1; j_call: TRBJ1-2; clone_size: few; cdr3_aa: CASSERTGKPTYGYTF; cdr3_nt: TGTGCCAGCAGTGAGCGGACAGGGAAACCCACCTATGGCTACACCTTC
v_call: TRBV28; d_call: -; j_call: TRBJ1-1; clone_size: -; cdr3_aa: CASSLPQGGLYTEAFF; cdr3_nt: TGTGCCAGCAGTCTACCGCAAGGGGGTCTATACACTGAAGCTTTCTTT
v_call: TRBV6-6; d_call: -; j_call: TRBJ2-1; clone_size: few; cdr3_aa: CASSPGLRPGNEQFF; cdr3_nt: TGTGCCAGCAGCCCAGGACTAAGGCCGGGCAATGAGCAGTTCTTC
v_call: TRBV12-5; d_call: -; j_call: TRBJ2-3; clone_size: -; cdr3_aa: CASDGRGHTDTQYF; cdr3_nt: TGTGCTAGTGACGGGAGGGGGCACACAGATACGCAGTATTTT
v_call: TRBV9; d_call: -; j_call: TRBJ1-5; clone_size: many; cdr3_aa: CASSADSSNQPQHF; cdr3_nt: TGTGCCAGCAGCGCAGACAGTAGCAATCAGCCCCAGCATTTT
v_call: TRBV6-1; d_call: TRBD1; j_call: TRBJ1-4; clone_size: -; cdr3_aa: CASSEYGTGGEKLFF; cdr3_nt: TGTGCCAGCAGTGAATACGGGACAGGGGGTGAAAAACTGTTTTTT
v_call: TRBV29-1; d_call: -; j_call: TRBJ1-1; clone_size: few; cdr3_aa: CSGTGNTEAFF; cdr3_nt: TGCAGCGGAACAGGAAACACTGAAGCTTTCTTT
v_call: TRBV16; d_call: -; j_call: TRBJ1-5; clone_size: -; cdr3_aa: CASSPPGSNQPQHF; cdr3_nt: TGTGCCAGCAGCCCCCCGGGGAGCAATCAGCCCCAGCATTTT
v_call: TRBV6-6; d_call: -; j_call: TRBJ2-1; clone_size: few; cdr3_aa: CASSYSAGYDEQFF; cdr3_nt: TGTGCCAGCAGTTACTCCGCAGGGTACGATGAGCAGTTCTTC
v_call: TRBV30; d_call: -; j_call: TRBJ1-5; clone_size: -; cdr3_aa: CAWSVSGSNQPQHF; cdr3_nt: TGTGCCTGGAGTGTGTCAGGGTCCAATCAGCCCCAGCATTTT
v_call: TRBV7-2; d_call: TRBD1; j_call: TRBJ1-1; clone_size: -; cdr3_aa: CASSAVRGVNTEAFF; cdr3_nt: TGTGCCAGCAGCGCCGTCAGGGGGGTGAACACTGAAGCTTTCTTT
v_call: TRBV7-2; d_call: TRBD1; j_call: TRBJ1-1; clone_size: few; cdr3_aa: CASSWQGQMNTEAFF; cdr3_nt: TGTGCCAGCAGCTGGCAGGGACAGATGAACACTGAAGCTTTCTTT
v_call: TRBV6-9; d_call: -; j_call: TRBJ2-1; clone_size: -; cdr3_aa: CASSYKPLKSYNEQFF; cdr3_nt: TGTGCCAGCAGTTATAAGCCATTGAAGTCCTACAATGAGCAGTTCTTC
v_call: TRBV5-1; d_call: -; j_call: TRBJ2-7; clone_size: -; cdr3_aa: CASSRRDGYEQYF; cdr3_nt: TGCGCCAGCAGCCGGCGGGACGGCTACGAGCAGTACTTC
v_call: TRBV29-1; d_call: TRBD1; j_call: TRBJ2-1; clone_size: few; cdr3_aa: CSTRDRAYNEQFF; cdr3_nt: TGCAGCACCAGAGACAGGGCCTACAATGAGCAGTTCTTC
v_call: TRBV7-2; d_call: TRBD1; j_call: TRBJ1-2; clone_size: -; cdr3_aa: CASSFRPGTGTYGYTF; cdr3_nt: TGTGCCAGCAGCTTCCGTCCCGGGACAGGGACCTATGGCTACACCTTC
v_call: TRBV5-4; d_call: -; j_call: TRBJ2-3; clone_size: -; cdr3_aa: CAGSEYGPDTQYF; cdr3_nt: TGTGCCGGCTCGGAGTATGGCCCAGATACGCAGTATTTT
v_call: TRBV7-3; d_call: TRBD1; j_call: TRBJ2-2; clone_size: -; cdr3_aa: CASSRDSRRGELFF; cdr3_nt: TGTGCCAGCAGCCGGGACAGTCGGCGGGGGGAGCTGTTTTTT
v_call: TRBV7-6; d_call: TRBD2; j_call: TRBJ2-7; clone_size: -; cdr3_aa: CASSAGGAPAYEQYF; cdr3_nt: TGTGCCAGCAGCGCGGGGGGGGCCCCAGCCTACGAGCAGTACTTC
v_call: TRBV6-5; d_call: -; j_call: TRBJ1-6; clone_size: few; cdr3_aa: CASSNRESSPLHF; cdr3_nt: TGTGCCAGCTCAAACAGGGAGAGTTCACCCCTCCACTTT
v_call: TRBV28; d_call: -; j_call: TRBJ2-7; clone_size: few; cdr3_aa: CASGNRALLYEQYF; cdr3_nt: TGTGCCAGCGGGAACAGGGCGCTTCTCTACGAGCAGTACTTC
v_call: TRBV9; d_call: -; j_call: TRBJ2-7; clone_size: -; cdr3_aa: CASSVDHGSLSYEQYF; cdr3_nt: TGTGCCAGCAGCGTAGATCACGGGAGCCTCTCCTACGAGCAGTACTTC
v_call: TRBV27; d_call: TRBD2; j_call: TRBJ2-2; clone_size: few; cdr3_aa: CASSGLANTGELFF; cdr3_nt: TGTGCCAGCAGCGGACTAGCGAACACCGGGGAGCTGTTTTTT
v_call: TRBV6-1; d_call: -; j_call: TRBJ2-5; clone_size: many; cdr3_aa: CASSAIFQSETQYF; cdr3_nt: TGTGCCAGCAGTGCAATTTTCCAATCAGAGACCCAGTACTTC
v_call: TRBV5-1; d_call: -; j_call: TRBJ2-3; clone_size: -; cdr3_aa: CASSGGGTSTDAQYF; cdr3_nt: TGCGCCAGCAGCGGAGGGGGCACATCCACAGATGCGCAGTATTTT
v_call: TRBV7-2; d_call: -; j_call: TRBJ2-2; clone_size: few; cdr3_aa: CASSLAGTPSNTGELFF; cdr3_nt: TGTGCCAGCAGCTTAGCCGGGACACCATCGAACACCGGGGAGCTGTTTTTT
v_call: TRBV6-1; d_call: TRBD1; j_call: TRBJ1-5; clone_size: few; cdr3_aa: CASLRDSYQPQHF; cdr3_nt: TGTGCCAGCCTCCGGGACAGCTATCAGCCCCAGCATTTT
v_call: TRBV6-6; d_call: -; j_call: TRBJ2-4; clone_size: few; cdr3_aa: CASTPLGENIQYF; cdr3_nt: TGTGCCAGCACCCCCCTGGGAGAGAACATTCAGTACTTC
v_call: TRBV28; d_call: TRBD1; j_call: TRBJ1-5; clone_size: -; cdr3_aa: CASSLLGTGVGQPQHF; cdr3_nt: TGTGCCAGCAGTTTATTAGGGACAGGGGTTGGTCAGCCCCAGCATTTT
v_call: TRBV7-2; d_call: TRBD1; j_call: TRBJ2-7; clone_size: -; cdr3_aa: CASSLAGQPLYEQYF; cdr3_nt: TGTGCCAGCAGCTTAGCGGGACAGCCTCTTTACGAGCAGTACTTC
v_call: TRBV29-1; d_call: -; j_call: TRBJ2-1; clone_size: -; cdr3_aa: CSVEGSSYNEQFF; cdr3_nt: TGCAGCGTTGAAGGGAGCTCCTACAATGAGCAGTTCTTC
v_call: TRBV10-2; d_call: TRBD1; j_call: TRBJ1-5; clone_size: few; cdr3_aa: CASKTGNNQPQHF; cdr3_nt: TGCGCCAGCAAGACAGGGAACAATCAGCCCCAGCATTTT
v_call: TRBV27; d_call: TRBD2; j_call: TRBJ2-1; clone_size: -; cdr3_aa: CASSLYKGLGDNEQFF; cdr3_nt: TGTGCCAGCAGTTTATACAAGGGACTAGGAGACAATGAGCAGTTCTTC
v_call: TRBV13; d_call: -; j_call: TRBJ2-7; clone_size: few; cdr3_aa: CASSETYGPVHEQYF; cdr3_nt: TGTGCCAGCAGCGAAACATATGGGCCGGTCCACGAGCAGTACTTC
v_call: TRBV11-2; d_call: TRBD2; j_call: TRBJ2-6; clone_size: few; cdr3_aa: CASSSPGTSSGANVLTF; cdr3_nt: TGTGCCAGCAGCTCACCTGGGACTAGCTCTGGGGCCAACGTCCTGACTTTC
v_call: TRBV5-4; d_call: -; j_call: TRBJ2-7; clone_size: -; cdr3_aa: CASSLGPSASSYEQYF; cdr3_nt: TGTGCCAGCAGCTTGGGGCCTAGCGCTAGCTCCTACGAGCAGTACTTC
v_call: TRBV7-2; d_call: TRBD2; j_call: TRBJ2-7; clone_size: few; cdr3_aa: CASSLQASGSYEQYF; cdr3_nt: TGTGCCAGCAGCTTACAGGCTAGCGGGAGCTACGAGCAGTACTTC
v_call: TRBV7-2; d_call: TRBD1; j_call: TRBJ2-7; clone_size: few; cdr3_aa: CASSLPGQVAYEQYF; cdr3_nt: TGTGCCAGCAGCCTCCCGGGACAGGTGGCCTACGAGCAGTACTTC
v_call: TRBV5-1; d_call: TRBD2; j_call: TRBJ2-3; clone_size: -; cdr3_aa: CASSVGTSVDTQYF; cdr3_nt: TGCGCCAGCAGCGTGGGGACTAGCGTAGATACGCAGTATTTT
v_call: TRBV28; d_call: TRBD1; j_call: TRBJ1-2; clone_size: few; cdr3_aa: CASRITGVYGYTF; cdr3_nt: TGTGCCAGCAGGATTACAGGGGTCTATGGCTACACCTTC
v_call: TRBV28; d_call: -; j_call: TRBJ2-2; clone_size: few; cdr3_aa: CASSLSGSTGELFF; cdr3_nt: TGTGCCAGCAGTTTATCCGGGTCCACCGGGGAGCTGTTTTTT
v_call: TRBV7-9; d_call: -; j_call: TRBJ2-3; clone_size: -; cdr3_aa: CASSLGGDAYLTDTQYF; cdr3_nt: TGTGCCAGCAGCCTAGGGGGAGACGCGTACCTCACAGATACGCAGTATTTT
v_call: TRBV10-3; d_call: -; j_call: TRBJ1-4; clone_size: -; cdr3_aa: CAAGSGYGEKLFF; cdr3_nt: TGTGCCGCCGGGTCTGGGTACGGTGAAAAACTGTTTTTT
v_call: TRBV9; d_call: -; j_call: TRBJ2-5; clone_size: few; cdr3_aa: CASSVVGGTGVETQYF; cdr3_nt: TGTGCCAGCAGCGTAGTTGGGGGGACGGGGGTAGAGACCCAGTACTTC
v_call: TRBV18; d_call: -; j_call: TRBJ2-1; clone_size: few; cdr3_aa: CASSLQSTIEQFF; cdr3_nt: TGTGCCAGCTCACTACAAAGTACTATTGAGCAGTTCTTC
v_call: TRBV11-2; d_call: TRBD2; j_call: TRBJ2-1; clone_size: -; cdr3_aa: CASSPLAGVYNEQFF; cdr3_nt: TGTGCCAGCAGCCCCCTAGCGGGAGTATACAATGAGCAGTTCTTC
v_call: TRBV5-5; d_call: -; j_call: TRBJ2-1; clone_size: -; cdr3_aa: CASSSSGSSYNEQFF; cdr3_nt: TGTGCCAGCAGTTCCTCGGGTAGCTCCTACAATGAGCAGTTCTTC
v_call: TRBV5-8; d_call: TRBD1; j_call: TRBJ1-1; clone_size: -; cdr3_aa: CASISDRGNTEAFF; cdr3_nt: TGTGCCAGCATCTCGGACAGGGGGAACACTGAAGCTTTCTTT
v_call: TRBV11-2; d_call: -; j_call: TRBJ2-1; clone_size: -; cdr3_aa: CASSKSYNEQFF; cdr3_nt: TGTGCCAGCAGCAAGAGCTACAATGAGCAGTTCTTC
v_call: TRBV30; d_call: TRBD1; j_call: TRBJ2-7; clone_size: few; cdr3_aa: CAWSARDRPSSYEQYF; cdr3_nt: TGTGCCTGGAGTGCCAGGGACAGACCAAGCTCCTACGAGCAGTACTTC
v_call: TRBV2; d_call: -; j_call: TRBJ2-4; clone_size: few; cdr3_aa: CASSPTTTLAKNIQYF; cdr3_nt: TGTGCCAGCAGTCCAACTACTACTCTAGCCAAAAACATTCAGTACTTC
v_call: TRBV2; d_call: TRBD1; j_call: TRBJ1-2; clone_size: few; cdr3_aa: CASSQDRGGAYGYTF; cdr3_nt: TGTGCCAGCAGCCAGGACAGGGGGGGGGCCTATGGCTACACCTTC